A selection of T cell receptor beta chains follows, all from one sample in a study of blood T cell repertoires in COVID-19. Measured with immunoSEQ multiplex PCR; TCRdb has only the in-frame clones, and not every one. The table lists about 240,000 clones, about 88% of them singletons. Material for sequencing was peripheral blood. Every receptor here comes from a woman aged 70-85 years with active or convalescent COVID-19. Each CDR3 is given with its conserved first and last residue. The order of the fields is J gene, V gene, CDR3 protein.

j_gene: TRBJ1-5
v_gene: TRBV21-1
CDR3aa: CASSPNQGIFGQPQHF

j_gene: TRBJ2-7
v_gene: TRBV12-3/TRBV12-4
CDR3aa: CASSSTVRYEQYF

j_gene: TRBJ2-2
v_gene: TRBV6-2/TRBV6-3
CDR3aa: CASSAPRDSMNTGELFF

j_gene: TRBJ2-4
v_gene: TRBV5-1
CDR3aa: CASSLDKWQGNIQYF

j_gene: TRBJ2-1
v_gene: TRBV3-1/TRBV3-2
CDR3aa: CASSQESQGGVLNNEQFF

j_gene: TRBJ2-7
v_gene: TRBV3-1/TRBV3-2
CDR3aa: CASSQAGTSGGGEQYF

j_gene: TRBJ1-2
v_gene: TRBV12-3/TRBV12-4
CDR3aa: CASSLRDYGYTF

j_gene: TRBJ2-2
v_gene: TRBV6-2/TRBV6-3
CDR3aa: CASSYSRTGELFF

j_gene: TRBJ2-1
v_gene: TRBV5-1
CDR3aa: CASSPGNGVGQFF

j_gene: TRBJ2-7
v_gene: TRBV6-5
CDR3aa: CASSYSSNDEQYF

j_gene: TRBJ2-3
v_gene: TRBV10-3
CDR3aa: CASREGGSSTDTQYF

j_gene: TRBJ1-5
v_gene: TRBV12-5
CDR3aa: CASGLDRGARGNQPQHF

j_gene: TRBJ1-2
v_gene: TRBV6-5
CDR3aa: CASSDGPNGYTF

j_gene: TRBJ1-2
v_gene: TRBV19
CDR3aa: CASSIRPRGRGYTF

j_gene: TRBJ1-1
v_gene: TRBV5-6
CDR3aa: CASSFGRAGVAFF

j_gene: TRBJ1-1
v_gene: TRBV12-5
CDR3aa: CASGLVNRPKNTEAFF

j_gene: TRBJ1-1
v_gene: TRBV4-2
CDR3aa: CASSHIQGTEAFF

j_gene: TRBJ2-7
v_gene: TRBV2
CDR3aa: CASRRDSDSPFF

j_gene: TRBJ2-5
v_gene: TRBV3-1/TRBV3-2
CDR3aa: CASSHGTTGTQYF

j_gene: TRBJ2-1
v_gene: TRBV10-1
CDR3aa: CASSPGLAGVNEQFF

j_gene: TRBJ2-7
v_gene: TRBV4-3
CDR3aa: CASSQEAGSYEQYF

j_gene: TRBJ2-1
v_gene: TRBV9
CDR3aa: CASSVVGGAGGSEQFF

j_gene: TRBJ2-1
v_gene: TRBV5-1
CDR3aa: CASSFTSGIYNEQFF

j_gene: TRBJ2-2
v_gene: TRBV5-4
CDR3aa: CASSFEAGAYTGELFF

j_gene: TRBJ1-1
v_gene: TRBV3-1/TRBV3-2
CDR3aa: CASSQAFSGTEAFF

j_gene: TRBJ2-1
v_gene: TRBV5-6
CDR3aa: CASSLQGHGYEQFF

j_gene: TRBJ1-3
v_gene: TRBV7-2
CDR3aa: CASSLFQSVSGNTIYF

j_gene: TRBJ2-4
v_gene: TRBV6-6
CDR3aa: CASSYSGGAKNIQYF

j_gene: TRBJ2-3
v_gene: TRBV5-1
CDR3aa: CASTPRRGPTDTQYF

j_gene: TRBJ1-5
v_gene: TRBV7-7
CDR3aa: CASSSSTGRNQPQHF

j_gene: TRBJ1-3
v_gene: TRBV5-4
CDR3aa: CASSHGTVRGGNTIYF

j_gene: TRBJ2-7
v_gene: TRBV5-6
CDR3aa: CASSTGTGYRSYEQYF